The next 17 T cell receptor beta chains were all read from a single sample in a study of CD8+CD57+ T cells in acquired aplastic anemia (dated by TCRdb to 2016 to 2019). Sequencing relied on an Illumina HiSeq 2000. Profiling of TCR beta VDJ combinations and CDR3 sequences used genomic DNA as the template. In TCRdb, the public reads were trimmed at Q25 with fastp and aligned with MiXCR, with productive beta chains retained. When rows share a CDR3 protein, they turn into one entry using the most common DNA and genes. Across this sample there are 450,000 to 600,000 distinct CDR3 sequences, with around a third seen only once. Of the sample, roughly 0.89% falls within the top ten clones. Flow cytometry had shown CD8+CD57+ cell expansion in the patients selected for sequencing. Input material: sorted CD4+, CD8+, or CD8+CD57+ T cells (not recorded which) from PBMCs. The receptors were gathered from a human donor with aplastic anemia.

This clonotype was picked up one time. The rearrangement links TRBV29-1 to TRBJ1-2; 12 nucleotides line up with TRBD1. CDR3 length: 15 amino acids. J gave up 8 bases and V 6 bases, and 13 bases lay outside the gene matches. The germline V gene has CDR1 SQVTM and CDR2 ANQGSEA. The CDR3 here is CSVSRAGTGGAGYTF. CDR3 nucleotide sequence: TGCAGCGTGAGTCGGGCCGGGACAGGGGGCGCAGGCTACACCTTC.

This clonotype was counted at least ten times. V and J are TRBV15 and TRBJ2-5; D may be TRBD2 (5 bases). The CDR3 contains 15 residues. Germline V gene lookup returns CDR1 LNHNV and CDR2 YYDKDF (reference sequence). The V end lost 10 bases, the J end lost 4 bases, and 22 bases lay between the germline ends. The CDR3 coding sequence is TGTGCCATTGAGCGGACGGATCTAGCCCCAGAGACCCAGTACTTC. This gives the protein CAIERTDLAPETQYF.

The J gene is TRBJ2-7, the V gene TRBV20-1; TRBD1 is a possible D gene (6 bases). V was shortened by 1 base and J by 6 bases, with 16 bases between the two germline ends. The CDR3 is 14 amino acids. Per germline, CDR1 DFQATT and CDR2 SNEGSKA (reference sequence). Here the CDR3 reads CSARVRRGSAEQYF. CDR3 nucleotides: TGCAGTGCTAGAGTTAGAAGGGGGAGCGCCGAGCAGTACTTC.

The chain recombines TRBV7-3 with TRBJ1-1; perhaps TRBD1 as D (5 bases). V lost 3 bases and J lost 0, with 8 bases in between. The CDR3 is made up of 14 amino acids. CDR1 and CDR2 (germline): SGHTA, FQGTGA. The CDR3 reads CASSFGGMNTEAFF. CDR3 bases: TGTGCCAGCAGCTTCGGGGGGATGAACACTGAAGCTTTCTTT.

Ten or more counts support this clonotype. The chain joins TRBV5-1 to TRBJ2-7; the match to TRBD2 covers 7 bases. The junction had 11 bases not matched to a gene; V was cut back by 6 bases and J by 2 bases. The CDR3 runs 15 residues. CDR1 and CDR2 (germline): SGHRS, YFSETQ. The DNA of the CDR3 is TGCGCCAGCAAGCCTCAACTAGCGTCCACCTACGAGCAGTACTTC. Protein product: CASKPQLASTYEQYF.

This rearrangement joins TRBV25-1 to TRBJ1-6, with TRBD1 matching over 8 bases. Germline assignment: CDR1 MGHDK and CDR2 SYGVNS. V lost 7 bases, J lost 5 bases, and 4 bases stayed unmatched. The CDR3 spans 14 residues. CDR3 in DNA: TGTGCCAGCATGGCAGGGGGCGATAATTCACCCCTCCACTTT. Protein: CASMAGGDNSPLHF. The whole variable domain, remainder taken from reference TRBV25-1 and TRBJ1-6, is EADIYQTPRYLVIGTGKKITLECSQTMGHDKMYWYQQDPGMELHLIHYSYGVNSTEKGDLSSESTVSRIRTEHFPLTLESARPSHTSQYLCASMAGGDNSPLHFGNGTRLTVT.

This clonotype was counted ten times or more. The chain is built from TRBV15 and TRBJ1-3; tentatively, D is TRBD1 (5 bases). Per the germline V gene, CDR1 is LNHNV and CDR2 is YYDKDF (reference sequence). V lost 6 bases and J lost 5, with 14 bases in between. CDR3 length: 14 amino acids. The CDR3 loop reads CATRQTGRRNTIYF. The CDR3 DNA is TGTGCCACCAGACAGACGGGGCGGAGAAACACCATATATTTT.

The chain employs TRBV25-1 and TRBJ1-4; no firm D call. The CDR3 is made up of 8 amino acids. Germline CDR1 reads MGHDK; CDR2 reads SYGVNS. The V end lost 5 bases, the J end lost 11 bases, and 0 bases lay between the germline ends. The chain's CDR3 is CASSKLFF. DNA of the CDR3: TGTGCCAGCAGTAAACTGTTTTTT.

This clonotype was counted a few times. In DNA form, the CDR3 reads TGTGCCAGCAGCCAGCAACAGGGGGGTGTGGAGACCCAGTACTTC. Protein: CASSQQQGGVETQYF. The V gene is TRBV7-2, the J gene TRBJ2-5; TRBD1 agrees at 8 bases. This CDR3 has 15 residues. Trimming cost V 5 bases and J 5 bases; bases outside gene matches: 10. CDR1 and CDR2 from the germline V gene are SGHTA and FQGNSA.

This clonotype has ten or more counts. The chain uses TRBV5-1 and TRBJ1-6; D not resolved. This CDR3 has 14 amino acids. CDR1 SGHRS and CDR2 YFSETQ come from the germline V gene. The ends were cut back, 4 bases at V and 6 bases at J, with 11 bases in the middle. CDR3 bases: TGCGCCAGCAGCCCTACAGAGGGTAATTCACCCCTCCACTTT. It is translated as CASSPTEGNSPLHF.

The chain joins TRBV30 to TRBJ1-5; 9 bases line up with TRBD1. Germline CDR1 is GTSNPN and CDR2 is SVGIG (reference sequence). CDR3 length: 14 residues. V lost 4 bases to trimming and J lost 2 bases; unmatched junction nucleotides: 3. The CDR3 coding sequence is TGTGCCTGGAACAGGGGGCCAGGCAATCAGCCCCAGCATTTT. Its translation: CAWNRGPGNQPQHF.

The genes are TRBV5-1 and TRBJ2-3, with 7 nucleotides matching TRBD1. J lost 4 bases, V lost 4 bases, and 9 bases had no gene match. CDR1 and CDR2 from the germline V gene are SGHRS and YFSETQ. The CDR3 has 15 amino acids. CDR3: CASSHGQAPADTQYF. The DNA of the CDR3 is TGCGCCAGCAGCCATGGACAGGCCCCGGCAGATACGCAGTATTTT.

This chain connects TRBV11-1 to TRBJ1-5; TRBD1 matches at 7 bases. The V segment lost 5 bases and the J segment 8 bases; nucleotides outside the gene matches: 6. CDR3 length: 13 amino acids. CDR1 is SGHAT, CDR2 FQDESV, per germline (reference sequence). The CDR3 DNA sequence: TGTGCCAGCAGCCGTGACAGGGAAAAGCCCCAGCATTTT. Protein product: CASSRDREKPQHF.

The chain recombines TRBV12-3 or TRBV12-4 with TRBJ1-3; no definite D call. The CDR3 is made up of 14 amino acids. V gave up 6 bases and J gave up 2 bases, with 11 bases separating them. The CDR3 nucleotides are TGTGCCAGCAGAACAATTAGGGCTGGAAACACCATATATTTT. Its protein is CASRTIRAGNTIYF.

Of note for this clonotype: A read error may be the cause here, since a much bigger clone is one base away. The chain has TRBV16 and TRBJ2-7, with D perhaps matching TRBD2 (5 bases). The CDR3 covers 15 residues. Trimming took 3 bases from V and 2 from J, leaving 14 bases between them. The germline V gene encodes CDR1 KGHSY and CDR2 FQNENV. CDR3 sequence reads: CASSHSGSPAYEQYF. Here the CDR3 DNA reads TGTGCCAGCAGCCACTCGGGGAGCCCTGCCTACGAGCAGTACTTC. The whole variable domain, filled in from reference TRBV16 and TRBJ2-7, reads GEEVAQTPKHLVRGEGQKAKLYCAPIKGHSYVFWYQQVLKNEFKFLISFQNENVFDETGMPKERFSAKCLPNSPCSLEIQATKLEDSAVYFCASSHSGSPAYEQYFGPGTRLTVT.

This clonotype was seen just once. The chain combines TRBV5-1 with TRBJ1-2; unclear D gene. Germline assignment: CDR1 SGHRS and CDR2 YFSETQ. V was cut by 3 bases and J by 8 bases, with 8 bases left in between. This CDR3 is built from 11 residues. Written as DNA, the CDR3 is TGCGCCAGCAGCTCGTCCGGGGGCTACACCTTC. It translates to CASSSSGGYTF.

A note on this clonotype: The junction does not match germline at one end; this may be a read error. This sequence joins TRBV10-3 and TRBJ1-1, with D perhaps matching TRBD1 (6 bases). The V gene's germline CDR1 is ENHRY and CDR2 SYGVKD. This CDR3 is built from 14 residues. The CDR3 is CASSFSTGAAEAFF. CDR3 sequence (DNA): TGTGCCAGCAGTTTCTCGACGGGGGCAGCTGAAGCTTTCTTT.